These 16 T cell receptor beta chains originate from one sample sequenced in a study of T cell responses to AZD1222 COVID-19 vaccine. Assay used: immunoSEQ multiplex PCR; TCRdb lists only in-frame clones, some missing. This table has about 270,000 clones, around 93% appearing once. The sample consisted of peripheral blood, taken 28 days after the second AZD1222 dose. The receptors originated from an adult who received the AZD1222 COVID-19 vaccine.

This clone was recorded once. DNA for the CDR3: TGTGCCAGCAGTGTACAGGGGTTGAACACTGAAGCTTTCTTT. This translates into CASSVQGLNTEAFF. This chain uses TRBV2 with TRBJ1-1; 7 positions match TRBD1. The CDR3 runs to 14 residues. V dropped 4 bases and J dropped 0; count of bases not matched to a gene: 2. CDR1 is SNHLY and CDR2 is FYNNEI in the germline V gene. Combining the CDR3 with reference TRBV2 and TRBJ1-1 gives the whole variable domain EPEVTQTPSHQVTQMGQEVILRCVPISNHLYFYWYRQILGQKVEFLVSFYNNEISEKSEIFDDQFSVERPDGSNFTLKIRSTKLEDSAMYFCASSVQGLNTEAFFGQGTRLTVV.

CDR3: CATSAPGQRGYGYTF. CDR3 bases: TGTGCCACCAGCGCCCCGGGACAGAGGGGTTATGGCTACACCTTC. The chain combines TRBV24-1 with TRBJ1-2, with 7 bases identical to TRBD1. The V segment lost 7 bases and the J segment 5 bases; nucleotides outside the gene matches: 12. Looked up from germline, CDR1 is KGHDR and CDR2 is SFDVKD. The CDR3 length is 15 residues.

CDR3 DNA sequence: TGTGCCAGCAGTTTGCCTGGAGAGACCCAGTACTTC. Amino acids: CASSLPGETQYF. The rearrangement links TRBV28 to TRBJ2-5; no clear D gene. Germline V CDR1 and CDR2: MDHEN, SYDVKM. The CDR3 loop spans 12 amino acids. V lost 3 bases and J lost 4, with 6 bases in between. Drawing the rest from reference TRBV28 and TRBJ2-5, the complete variable domain is DVKVTQSSRYLVKRTGEKVFLECVQDMDHENMFWYRQDPGLGLRLIYFSYDVKMKEKGDIPEGYSVSREKKERFSLILESASTNQTSMYLCASSLPGETQYFGPGTRLLVL.

J is TRBJ1-6 and V is TRBV7-9; TRBD1 matches 7 bases. The CDR3 contains 15 residues. CDR1 and CDR2 from the germline V gene are SEHNR and FQNEAQ (reference sequence). V dropped 6 bases and J dropped 4; count of bases not matched to a gene: 6. CDR3 residues: CASRSGTAYNSPLHF. CDR3 DNA: TGTGCCAGCAGAAGTGGGACAGCTTATAATTCACCCCTCCACTTT.

The CDR3 nucleotides are TGCAGCGTTGCAAACTTACGAGGGGTGGATATGAGGGGCTACACCTTC. Translated, it gives CSVANLRGVDMRGYTF. V gene TRBV29-1 combines with J gene TRBJ1-2, with D possibly matching TRBD1 (5 bases). V lost 4 bases and J 8 bases, leaving 26 bases between the germline ends. In germline, CDR1 is SQVTM, CDR2 ANQGSEA. The CDR3 loop spans 16 amino acids.

V gene TRBV7-8 combines with J gene TRBJ1-2, with 8 nucleotides matching TRBD1. The trim removed 5 bases at V and 5 bases at J, leaving 4 bases unmatched. The CDR3 extends over 13 amino acids. Germline values: CDR1 SGHVS, CDR2 FQNEAQ. The CDR3 is CASSDRGLYGYTF. The CDR3 nucleotides read TGTGCCAGCAGCGACAGGGGACTGTATGGCTACACCTTC.

The J gene is TRBJ1-5, the V gene TRBV20-1; unclear D gene. Looked up from germline, CDR1 is DFQATT and CDR2 is SNEGSKA (reference sequence). The CDR3 spans 12 residues. V lost 4 bases and J 6 bases, leaving 10 bases between the germline ends. CDR3 protein: CSATDGGQPQHF. The CDR3, as DNA: TGCAGTGCTACTGACGGCGGTCAGCCCCAGCATTTT.

This clone was observed a handful of times. This chain joins TRBV4-2 and TRBJ1-5; TRBD1 might be the D (5 bases). Trimming pared 0 bases from V and 0 bases from J, leaving 12 bases between. Germline assignment: CDR1 LGHNA and CDR2 YNFKEQ. This CDR3 contains 17 residues. DNA of the CDR3: TGTGCCAGCAGCCAAGATCTGGAGGGGAGTAGCAATCAGCCCCAGCATTTT. Amino acid sequence: CASSQDLEGSSNQPQHF.

In nucleotides, the CDR3 is TGTGCCAGCCAGGGGGGGCCAGGACTAGCGGGAGAAACCTACAATGAGCAGTTCTTC. Its translation is CASQGGPGLAGETYNEQFF. The J gene is TRBJ2-1, the V gene TRBV2; 13 bases line up with TRBD2. The trim removed 8 bases at V and 2 bases at J, leaving 15 bases unmatched. This CDR3 has 19 residues. CDR1 and CDR2 (germline): SNHLY, FYNNEI.

The chain links TRBV5-8 to TRBJ2-1, with 7 bases aligning to TRBD2. Trimming cost V 0 bases and J 7 bases; bases outside gene matches: 4. The CDR3 consists of 14 residues. From germline, CDR1 is SGHTS and CDR2 YDEGEE. In nucleotides, the CDR3 is TGTGCCAGCAGCTTGGGACTAGCTGGGAATGAGCAGTTCTTC. Translating gives CASSLGLAGNEQFF. The variable domain in full, with the rest retrieved from reference TRBV5-8 and TRBJ2-1, is EAGVTQSPTHLIKTRGQQATLRCSPISGHTSVYWYQQALGLGLQFLLWYDEGEERNRGNFPPRFSGRQFPNYSSELNVNALELEDSALYLCASSLGLAGNEQFFGPGTRLTVL.

This clone was observed once. V usage is TRBV30 and J usage is TRBJ2-5; 11 bases agree with TRBD1. V lost 1 base to trimming and J lost 1 base; unmatched junction nucleotides: 17. The CDR3 is 20 residues long. Germline V gene data show CDR1 as GTSNPN and CDR2 as SVGIG (reference sequence). The CDR3 DNA follows: TGTGCCTGGAGTGGGGACAGGGGGGCTCCGACCGTGACCTTCCAAGAGACCCAGTACTTC. This codes for CAWSGDRGAPTVTFQETQYF.

As DNA, the CDR3 is TGTGCCAGCTCTAGCGGTGGGGAGACCCAGTACTTC. It yields the protein CASSSGGETQYF. This rearrangement joins TRBV18 to TRBJ2-5; D is possibly TRBD2 (6 bases). V was clipped by 6 bases and J by 5 bases, with 10 bases between them. The CDR3 has 12 residues. CDR1 is KGHSH and CDR2 is LQKENI in the germline V gene.

As regards this clone: Other DNA sequences in the same sample also yield this CDR3. CDR3 bases: TGTGCCAGCAGGCCAGGGGGGGCCTACAATGAGCAGTTCTTC. Protein product: CASRPGGAYNEQFF. The chain links TRBV7-9 to TRBJ2-1; perhaps D is TRBD1 or TRBD2 (7 bases each). Germline loops: CDR1 SEHNR, CDR2 FQNEAQ (reference sequence). This CDR3 is 14 amino acids long. V lost 6 bases, J lost 2 bases, and 11 bases lay in between.

This clone was observed once. CDR3 amino acids: CASSTGTGLSNQPQHF. CDR3 nucleotide sequence: TGTGCCAGTAGTACCGGGACAGGGCTTAGCAATCAGCCCCAGCATTTT. V usage is TRBV19 and J usage is TRBJ1-5; 9 bases fit TRBD1. J gave up 0 bases and V 4 bases, and 4 bases lay outside the gene matches. Germline lookup yields CDR1 LNHDA and CDR2 SQIVND (reference sequence). CDR3 length: 16 residues.

The chain recombines TRBV6-2 or TRBV6-3 with TRBJ2-7, with D perhaps matching TRBD1 or TRBD2 (6 bases each). Per the germline V gene, CDR1 is MNHEY and CDR2 is SVGEGT. V shed 2 bases and J shed 5 bases, with 13 bases lying between them. The CDR3 runs 14 residues. CDR3 sequence reads: CASSYRGTPHEQYF. CDR3 nucleotide sequence: TGTGCCAGCAGTTACCGCGGGACACCTCACGAGCAGTACTTC.

The chain couples TRBV28 to TRBJ2-2; no reliable D call. V lost 3 bases, J lost 3 bases, and 14 bases lay in between. This CDR3 spans 16 amino acids. In germline, CDR1 is MDHEN, CDR2 SYDVKM. The CDR3 loop is CASSLSRSSYTGELFF. In nucleotides, the CDR3 is TGTGCCAGCAGTTTGAGTCGGAGCTCCTACACCGGGGAGCTGTTTTTT. The full variable domain, rest sourced from reference TRBV28 and TRBJ2-2, is DVKVTQSSRYLVKRTGEKVFLECVQDMDHENMFWYRQDPGLGLRLIYFSYDVKMKEKGDIPEGYSVSREKKERFSLILESASTNQTSMYLCASSLSRSSYTGELFFGEGSRLTVL.